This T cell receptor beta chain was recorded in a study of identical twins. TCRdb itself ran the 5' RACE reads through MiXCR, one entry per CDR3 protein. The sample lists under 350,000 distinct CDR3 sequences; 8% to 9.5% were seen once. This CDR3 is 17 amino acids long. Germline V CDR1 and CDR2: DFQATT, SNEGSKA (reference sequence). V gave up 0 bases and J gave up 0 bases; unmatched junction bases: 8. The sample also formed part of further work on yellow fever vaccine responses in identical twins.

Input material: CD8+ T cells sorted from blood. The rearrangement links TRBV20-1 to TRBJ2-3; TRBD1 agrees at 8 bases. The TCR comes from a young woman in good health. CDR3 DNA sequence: TGCAGTGCTAGAGATCCAACCCGGGACAGGAGCACAGATACGCAGTATTTT. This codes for CSARDPTRDRSTDTQYF.